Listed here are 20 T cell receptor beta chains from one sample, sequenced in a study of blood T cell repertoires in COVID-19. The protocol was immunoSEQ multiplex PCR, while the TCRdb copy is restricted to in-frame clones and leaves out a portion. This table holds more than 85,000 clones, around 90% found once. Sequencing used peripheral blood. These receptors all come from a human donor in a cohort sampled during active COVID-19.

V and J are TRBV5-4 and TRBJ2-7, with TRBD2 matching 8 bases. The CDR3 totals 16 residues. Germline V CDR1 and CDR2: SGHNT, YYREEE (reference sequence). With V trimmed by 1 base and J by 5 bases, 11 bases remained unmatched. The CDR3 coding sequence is TGTGCCAGCAGCTTGTCGATAGCGGGAATCGGGGACGAGCAGTACTTC. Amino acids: CASSLSIAGIGDEQYF.

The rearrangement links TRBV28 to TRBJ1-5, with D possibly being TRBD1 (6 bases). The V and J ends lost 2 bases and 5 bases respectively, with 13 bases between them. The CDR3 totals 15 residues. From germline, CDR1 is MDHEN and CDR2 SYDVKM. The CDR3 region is CASSLRDMLYQPQHF. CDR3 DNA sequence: TGTGCCAGCAGTTTACGGGACATGCTCTATCAGCCCCAGCATTTT.

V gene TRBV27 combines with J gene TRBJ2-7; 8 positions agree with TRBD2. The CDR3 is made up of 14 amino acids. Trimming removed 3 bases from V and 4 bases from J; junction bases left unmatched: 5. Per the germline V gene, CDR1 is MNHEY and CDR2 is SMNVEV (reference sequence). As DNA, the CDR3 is TGTGCCAGCAGTTTGTTTAGCGGGGTATACGAGCAGTACTTC. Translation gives CASSLFSGVYEQYF.

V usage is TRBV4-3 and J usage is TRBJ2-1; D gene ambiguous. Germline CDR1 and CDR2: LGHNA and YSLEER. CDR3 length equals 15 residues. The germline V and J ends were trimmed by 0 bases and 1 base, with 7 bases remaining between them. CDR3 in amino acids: CASSQDTTSYNEQFF. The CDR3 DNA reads TGCGCCAGCAGCCAAGACACTACATCCTACAATGAGCAGTTCTTC.

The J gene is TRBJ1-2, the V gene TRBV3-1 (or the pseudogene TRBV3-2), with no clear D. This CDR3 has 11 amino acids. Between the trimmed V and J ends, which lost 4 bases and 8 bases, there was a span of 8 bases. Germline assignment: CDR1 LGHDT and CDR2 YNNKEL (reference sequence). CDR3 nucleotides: TGTGCCAGCAGCCGAGGTCGGGGCTACACCTTC. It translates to CASSRGRGYTF.

The CDR3 loop reads CASDPGLAGGGQETQYF. The CDR3 nucleotides read TGTGCTAGTGATCCGGGACTAGCGGGGGGAGGACAAGAGACCCAGTACTTC. The V gene is TRBV12-5, the J gene TRBJ2-5; TRBD2 matches 15 bases. The CDR3 consists of 17 residues. Trimming took 7 bases from V and 2 from J; bases not matched to a gene: 8. Germline V gene sequence: CDR1 LGHNT, CDR2 FRNRAP.

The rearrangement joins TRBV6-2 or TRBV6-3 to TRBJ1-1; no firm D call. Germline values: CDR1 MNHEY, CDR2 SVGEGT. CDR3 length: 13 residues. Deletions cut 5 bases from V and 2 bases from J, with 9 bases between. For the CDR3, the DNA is TGTGCCAGCAGTCAGCCAGGTAACACTGAAGCTTTCTTT. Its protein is CASSQPGNTEAFF.

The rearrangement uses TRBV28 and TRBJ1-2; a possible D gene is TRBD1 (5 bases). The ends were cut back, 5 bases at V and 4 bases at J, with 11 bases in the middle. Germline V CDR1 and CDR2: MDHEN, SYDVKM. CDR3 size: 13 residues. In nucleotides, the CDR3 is TGTGCCAGCAGTGAACGGGGGTTCTATGGCTACACCTTC. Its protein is CASSERGFYGYTF.

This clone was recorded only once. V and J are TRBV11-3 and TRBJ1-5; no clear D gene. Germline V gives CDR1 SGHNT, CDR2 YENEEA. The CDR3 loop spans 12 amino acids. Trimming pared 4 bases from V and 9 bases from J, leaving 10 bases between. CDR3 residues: CASSSKLLPQHF. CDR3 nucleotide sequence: TGTGCCAGCAGCTCTAAGTTATTGCCCCAGCATTTT.

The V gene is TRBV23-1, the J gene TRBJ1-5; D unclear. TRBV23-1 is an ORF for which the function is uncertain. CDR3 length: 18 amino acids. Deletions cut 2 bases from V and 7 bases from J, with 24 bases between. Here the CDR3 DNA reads TGCGCCAGCAGTCAACCCAGGTACGGGAACGGCGTGGGACAGCCCCAGCATTTT. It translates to CASSQPRYGNGVGQPQHF.

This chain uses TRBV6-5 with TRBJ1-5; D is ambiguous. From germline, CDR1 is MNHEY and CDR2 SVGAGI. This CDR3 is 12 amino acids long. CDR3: CAIWRENQPQHF. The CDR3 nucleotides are TGTGCAATATGGAGGGAAAATCAGCCCCAGCATTTT.

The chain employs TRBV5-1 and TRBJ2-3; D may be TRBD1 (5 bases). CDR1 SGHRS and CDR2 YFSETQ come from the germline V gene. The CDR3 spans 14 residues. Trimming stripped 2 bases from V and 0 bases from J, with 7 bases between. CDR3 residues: CASSLQDSTDTQYF. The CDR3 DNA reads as TGCGCCAGCAGCTTACAGGACAGCACAGATACGCAGTATTTT. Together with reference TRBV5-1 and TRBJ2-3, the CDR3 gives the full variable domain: KAGVTQTPRYLIKTRGQQVTLSCSPISGHRSVSWYQQTPGQGLQFLFEYFSETQRNKGNFPGRFSGRQFSNSRSEMNVSTLELGDSALYLCASSLQDSTDTQYFGPGTRLTVL.

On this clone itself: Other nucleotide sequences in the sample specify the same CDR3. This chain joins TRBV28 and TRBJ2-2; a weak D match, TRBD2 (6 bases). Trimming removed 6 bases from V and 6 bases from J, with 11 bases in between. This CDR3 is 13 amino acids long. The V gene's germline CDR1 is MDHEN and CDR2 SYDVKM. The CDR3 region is CASSLGGAGELFF. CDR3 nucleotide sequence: TGTGCCAGCAGCCTCGGGGGTGCCGGGGAGCTGTTTTTT.

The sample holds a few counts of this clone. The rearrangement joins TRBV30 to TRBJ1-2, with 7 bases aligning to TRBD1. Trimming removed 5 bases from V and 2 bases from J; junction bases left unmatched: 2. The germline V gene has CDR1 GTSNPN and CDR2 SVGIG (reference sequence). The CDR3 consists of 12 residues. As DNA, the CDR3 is TGTGCCTGGTGGGACAGAAACTATGGCTACACCTTC. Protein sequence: CAWWDRNYGYTF.

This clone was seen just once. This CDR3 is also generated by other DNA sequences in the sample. For the CDR3, the DNA is TGTGCCAGCAGCTTACCGGGACTAGCGTACAATGAGCAGTTCTTC. It specifies CASSLPGLAYNEQFF. The V call is TRBV7-2, the J call TRBJ2-1; 10 positions agree with TRBD2. J gave up 4 bases and V 2 bases, and 2 bases lay outside the gene matches. CDR3 length: 15 residues. The germline V gene has CDR1 SGHTA and CDR2 FQGNSA.

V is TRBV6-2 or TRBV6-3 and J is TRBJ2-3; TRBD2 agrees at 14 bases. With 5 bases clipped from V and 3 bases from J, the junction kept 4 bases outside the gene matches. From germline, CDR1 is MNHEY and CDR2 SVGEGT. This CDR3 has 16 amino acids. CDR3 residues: CASSQGLAGVTDTQYF. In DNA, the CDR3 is TGTGCCAGCAGTCAGGGACTAGCGGGAGTGACAGATACGCAGTATTTT.

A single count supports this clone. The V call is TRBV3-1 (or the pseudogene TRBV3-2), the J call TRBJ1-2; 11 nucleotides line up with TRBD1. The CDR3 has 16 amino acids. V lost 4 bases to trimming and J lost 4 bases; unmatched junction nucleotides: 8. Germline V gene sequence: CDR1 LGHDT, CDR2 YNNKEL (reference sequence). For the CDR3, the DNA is TGTGCCAGCAGCCTAGGAGGGACAGGGGGTTTCTATGGCTACACCTTC. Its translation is CASSLGGTGGFYGYTF.

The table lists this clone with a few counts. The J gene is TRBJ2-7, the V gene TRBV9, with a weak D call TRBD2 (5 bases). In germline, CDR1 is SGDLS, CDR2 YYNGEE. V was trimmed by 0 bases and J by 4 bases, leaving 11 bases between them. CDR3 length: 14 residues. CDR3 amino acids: CASSVGVERYEQYF. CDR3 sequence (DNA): TGTGCCAGCAGCGTAGGGGTCGAGCGGTACGAGCAGTACTTC.

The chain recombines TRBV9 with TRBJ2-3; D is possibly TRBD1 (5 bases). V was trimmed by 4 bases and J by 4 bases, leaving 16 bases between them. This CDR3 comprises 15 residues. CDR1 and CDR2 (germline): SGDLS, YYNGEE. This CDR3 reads CASSKNRQEPDTQYF. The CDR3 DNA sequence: TGTGCCAGCAGCAAAAACAGGCAGGAACCAGATACGCAGTATTTT.

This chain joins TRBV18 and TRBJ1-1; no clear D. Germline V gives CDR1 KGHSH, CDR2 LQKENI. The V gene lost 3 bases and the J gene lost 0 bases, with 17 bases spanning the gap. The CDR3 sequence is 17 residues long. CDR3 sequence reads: CASSPPPGEGLNTEAFF. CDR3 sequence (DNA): TGTGCCAGCTCACCCCCCCCGGGAGAAGGGTTGAACACTGAAGCTTTCTTT.